These T cell receptor beta chains were read from a single sample in a study of human T cells and chemical hapten exposure. MiXCR, run by TCRdb on the RACE reads, gives a single entry per CDR3 protein. The sample lists nearly 95,000 distinct CDR3 sequences, about 10% occurring once. This specimen consisted of whole blood, obtained in connection with sensitization to the hapten diphenylcyclopropenone (DPC). These receptors originate from a man between 40 and 49 years old with alopecia areata. Some clones in this sample may be carry-over from other donors' samples. The CDR3 runs from the conserved cysteine through the conserved F or W. The D gene is left open where the match is weak. The size of a clone is reported for some rows only, either as once, few or many, or as a class for expanded clones.

abundance: -
v_gene: TRBV6-1
d_gene: -
j_gene: TRBJ2-5
CDR3nt: TGTGCCAGCAGTGAGGGTCCGTGGTACTTC
CDR3aa: CASSEGPWYF

abundance: -
v_gene: TRBV2
d_gene: -
j_gene: TRBJ2-5
CDR3nt: TGTGCCAGCGGTCTGGAACAGGGGGGGAGCCGTGGGACCCAGTACTTC
CDR3aa: CASGLEQGGSRGTQYF

abundance: few
v_gene: TRBV7-8
d_gene: -
j_gene: TRBJ2-1
CDR3nt: TGTGCCAGCAGCTTAGTATGGGGGTACAATGAGCAGTTCTTC
CDR3aa: CASSLVWGYNEQFF

abundance: many
v_gene: TRBV20-1
d_gene: -
j_gene: TRBJ2-3
CDR3nt: TGCAGTGCTACCGACTCAACGCAGTATTTT
CDR3aa: CSATDSTQYF

abundance: few
v_gene: TRBV6-1
d_gene: -
j_gene: TRBJ1-5
CDR3nt: TGTGCCAGCGGGCTAGGGGAGATAGGGAATCAGCCCCAGCATTTT
CDR3aa: CASGLGEIGNQPQHF

abundance: many
v_gene: TRBV20-1
d_gene: -
j_gene: TRBJ1-6
CDR3nt: TGCAGTGCTAGTAGGACAGAGAATTCACCCCTCCACTTT
CDR3aa: CSASRTENSPLHF

abundance: many
v_gene: TRBV29-1
d_gene: -
j_gene: TRBJ1-1
CDR3nt: TGCAGCGTTGGACTTACCGGGAACACTGAAGCTTTCTTT
CDR3aa: CSVGLTGNTEAFF

abundance: -
v_gene: TRBV30
d_gene: TRBD1
j_gene: TRBJ2-1
CDR3nt: TGTGCCTGGAGTGTACGATGGAGACAGGGGGTCTATGAGCAGTTCTTC
CDR3aa: CAWSVRWRQGVYEQFF

abundance: many
v_gene: TRBV6-5
d_gene: -
j_gene: TRBJ1-1
CDR3nt: TGTGCCAGCAGTTACGAAGGGTACACTGAAGCTTTCTTT
CDR3aa: CASSYEGYTEAFF

abundance: -
v_gene: TRBV12-3/TRBV12-4
d_gene: -
j_gene: TRBJ2-1
CDR3nt: TGTGCCAGCAGTCCTCCCGGGACCCACAATGAGCAGTTCTTC
CDR3aa: CASSPPGTHNEQFF

abundance: -
v_gene: TRBV12-3/TRBV12-4
d_gene: TRBD1
j_gene: TRBJ1-5
CDR3nt: TGTGCCAGCAGTCAGTCTGCGGACAGGGGGCCGGGACAGCCCCAGCATTTT
CDR3aa: CASSQSADRGPGQPQHF

abundance: -
v_gene: TRBV7-3
d_gene: -
j_gene: TRBJ1-1
CDR3nt: TGTGCCAGCAGCTTAGCAGAAAAGGGCACTGAAGCTTTCTTT
CDR3aa: CASSLAEKGTEAFF

abundance: -
v_gene: TRBV9
d_gene: TRBD2
j_gene: TRBJ2-1
CDR3nt: TGTGCCAGCAGCGTAGATCCTAGCGGGAATAATGAGCAGTTCTTC
CDR3aa: CASSVDPSGNNEQFF

abundance: few
v_gene: TRBV10-3
d_gene: TRBD1
j_gene: TRBJ2-5
CDR3nt: TGTGCCATCAGTGAGTCCCGACAGGGTGGAGAGACCCAGTACTTC
CDR3aa: CAISESRQGGETQYF

abundance: -
v_gene: TRBV19
d_gene: -
j_gene: TRBJ2-7
CDR3nt: TGTGCCAGTAGTATTAGTGGACGGCCCTACGAGCAGTACTTC
CDR3aa: CASSISGRPYEQYF

abundance: -
v_gene: TRBV7-9
d_gene: TRBD1
j_gene: TRBJ1-1
CDR3nt: TGTGCCAGCAGCAGGACAGGGGGAGGCACTGAAGCTTTCTTT
CDR3aa: CASSRTGGGTEAFF

abundance: -
v_gene: TRBV19
d_gene: -
j_gene: TRBJ2-3
CDR3nt: TGTGCCAGTAGTCCTCGTAGCGGCTACCGCCCGGATACGCAGTATTTT
CDR3aa: CASSPRSGYRPDTQYF

abundance: few
v_gene: TRBV20-1
d_gene: TRBD2
j_gene: TRBJ2-3
CDR3nt: TGCAGTGCCGGACTAGCGGACACCCATACGCAGTATTTT
CDR3aa: CSAGLADTHTQYF

abundance: few
v_gene: TRBV3-1
d_gene: -
j_gene: TRBJ1-5
CDR3nt: TGTGCCAGCAGCCAAACACAGGGAAATCAGCCCCAGCATTTT
CDR3aa: CASSQTQGNQPQHF

abundance: -
v_gene: TRBV7-8
d_gene: -
j_gene: TRBJ2-1
CDR3nt: TGTGCCAGCAGCTTTCCCGCTACCGGGACTCCCGACGACAATGAGCAGTTCTTC
CDR3aa: CASSFPATGTPDDNEQFF

abundance: -
v_gene: TRBV7-9
d_gene: TRBD1
j_gene: TRBJ2-7
CDR3nt: TGTGCCAGCAGCTTGACAGGGGAAGGTTACGAGCAGTACTTC
CDR3aa: CASSLTGEGYEQYF

abundance: many
v_gene: TRBV15
d_gene: -
j_gene: TRBJ1-3
CDR3nt: TGTGCCACCAGCAGAGATACGGGGGCTGGAAACACCATATATTTT
CDR3aa: CATSRDTGAGNTIYF

abundance: -
v_gene: TRBV20-1
d_gene: TRBD1
j_gene: TRBJ2-7
CDR3nt: TGCAGTGCTCACGCAGGGGGAGTGAGCTCCTACGAGCAGTACTTC
CDR3aa: CSAHAGGVSSYEQYF

abundance: -
v_gene: TRBV27
d_gene: TRBD1
j_gene: TRBJ1-2
CDR3nt: TGTGCCAGCAGTTTCGCCAGGGGGCCTGGCTACACCTTC
CDR3aa: CASSFARGPGYTF

abundance: -
v_gene: TRBV9
d_gene: TRBD1
j_gene: TRBJ2-7
CDR3nt: TGTGCCAGCGGCCCCTATGGGACAGGGGTAATCGACGAGCAGTACTTC
CDR3aa: CASGPYGTGVIDEQYF